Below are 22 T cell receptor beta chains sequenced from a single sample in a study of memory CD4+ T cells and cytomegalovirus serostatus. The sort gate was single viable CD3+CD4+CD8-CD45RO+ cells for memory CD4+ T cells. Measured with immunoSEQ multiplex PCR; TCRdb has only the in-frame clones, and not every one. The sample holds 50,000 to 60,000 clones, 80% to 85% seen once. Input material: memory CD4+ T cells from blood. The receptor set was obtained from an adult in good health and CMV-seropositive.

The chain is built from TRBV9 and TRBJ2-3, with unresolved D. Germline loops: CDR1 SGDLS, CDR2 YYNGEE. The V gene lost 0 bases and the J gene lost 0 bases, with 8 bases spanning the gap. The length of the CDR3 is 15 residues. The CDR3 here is CASSVVSASTDTQYF. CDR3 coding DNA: TGTGCCAGCAGCGTAGTCTCTGCTAGCACAGATACGCAGTATTTT.

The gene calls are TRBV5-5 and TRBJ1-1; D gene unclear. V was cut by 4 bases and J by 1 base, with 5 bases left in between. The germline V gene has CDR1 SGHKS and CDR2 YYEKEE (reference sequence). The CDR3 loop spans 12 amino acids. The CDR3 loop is CASSKGNTEAFF. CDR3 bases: TGTGCCAGCAGCAAGGGGAACACTGAAGCTTTCTTT.

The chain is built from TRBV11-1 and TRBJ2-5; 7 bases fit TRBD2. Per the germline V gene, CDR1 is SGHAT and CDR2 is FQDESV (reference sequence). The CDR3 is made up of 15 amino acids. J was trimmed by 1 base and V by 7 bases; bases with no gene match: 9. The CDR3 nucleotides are TGTGCCAGCACAAGCGGGAAACTCCCCCAAGAGACCCAGTACTTC. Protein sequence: CASTSGKLPQETQYF.

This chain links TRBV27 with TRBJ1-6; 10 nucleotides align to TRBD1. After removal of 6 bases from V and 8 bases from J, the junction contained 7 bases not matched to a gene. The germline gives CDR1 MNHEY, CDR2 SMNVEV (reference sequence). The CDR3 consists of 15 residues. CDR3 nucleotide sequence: TGTGCCAGCAGCCGGGACAGGGGTCAGTATTCACCCCTCCACTTT. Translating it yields CASSRDRGQYSPLHF.

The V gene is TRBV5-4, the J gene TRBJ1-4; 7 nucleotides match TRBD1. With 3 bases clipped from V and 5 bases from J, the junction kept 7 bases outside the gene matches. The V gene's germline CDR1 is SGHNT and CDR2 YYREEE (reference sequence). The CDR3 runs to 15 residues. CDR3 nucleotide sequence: TGTGCCAGCAGCTCCCCCGGGACAGCAAATGAAAAACTGTTTTTT. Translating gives CASSSPGTANEKLFF.

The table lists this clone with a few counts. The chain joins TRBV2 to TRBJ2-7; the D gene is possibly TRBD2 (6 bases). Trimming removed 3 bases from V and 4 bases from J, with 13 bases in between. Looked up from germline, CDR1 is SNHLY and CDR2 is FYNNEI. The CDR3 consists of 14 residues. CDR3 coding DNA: TGTGCCAGCAGTGAGGGGGACTTAGAGTACGAGCAGTACTTC. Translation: CASSEGDLEYEQYF.

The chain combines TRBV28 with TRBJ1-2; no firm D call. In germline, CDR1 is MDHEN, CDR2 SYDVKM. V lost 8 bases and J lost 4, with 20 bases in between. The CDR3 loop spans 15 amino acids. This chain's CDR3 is CASGSPRSRSYGYTF. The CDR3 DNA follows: TGTGCCAGCGGTAGCCCCCGAAGCCGCTCCTATGGCTACACCTTC.

The CDR3 here is CASAKEGGSSPLHF. DNA for the CDR3: TGTGCTAGCGCAAAGGAAGGGGGCAGTTCACCCCTCCACTTT. The chain employs TRBV7-9 and TRBJ1-6; 7 bases map to TRBD1. The CDR3 has 14 amino acids. Per the germline V gene, CDR1 is SEHNR and CDR2 is FQNEAQ (reference sequence).

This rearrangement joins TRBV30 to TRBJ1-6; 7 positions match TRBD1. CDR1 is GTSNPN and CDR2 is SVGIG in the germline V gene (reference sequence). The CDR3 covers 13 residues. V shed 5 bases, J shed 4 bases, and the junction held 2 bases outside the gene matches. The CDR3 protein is CAWEGAYNSPLHF. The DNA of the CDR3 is TGTGCCTGGGAGGGGGCGTATAATTCACCCCTCCACTTT.

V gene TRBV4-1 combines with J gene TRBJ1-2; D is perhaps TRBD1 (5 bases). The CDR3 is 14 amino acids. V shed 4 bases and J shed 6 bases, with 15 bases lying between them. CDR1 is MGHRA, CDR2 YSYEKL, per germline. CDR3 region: CASSLPQDTHGYTF. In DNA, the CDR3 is TGCGCCAGCAGCCTACCCCAGGACACTCATGGCTACACCTTC.

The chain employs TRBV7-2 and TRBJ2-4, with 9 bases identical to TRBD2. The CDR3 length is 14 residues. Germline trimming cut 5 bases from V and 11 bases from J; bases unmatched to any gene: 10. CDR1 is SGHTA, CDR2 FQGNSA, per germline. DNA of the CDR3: TGTGCCAGCAGCCCCCCCGGGCTAGCGGGGTTTCAGTACTTC. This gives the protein CASSPPGLAGFQYF.

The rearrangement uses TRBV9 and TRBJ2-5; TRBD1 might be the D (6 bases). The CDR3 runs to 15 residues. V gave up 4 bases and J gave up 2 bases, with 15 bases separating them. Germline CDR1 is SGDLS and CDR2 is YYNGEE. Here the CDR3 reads CASSPGAGEQETQYF. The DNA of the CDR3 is TGTGCCAGCAGCCCTGGCGCAGGGGAGCAAGAGACCCAGTACTTC.

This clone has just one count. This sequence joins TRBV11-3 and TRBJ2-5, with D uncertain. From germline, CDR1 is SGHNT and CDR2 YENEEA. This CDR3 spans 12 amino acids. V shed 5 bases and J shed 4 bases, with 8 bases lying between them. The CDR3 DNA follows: TGTGCCAGCAGCCGGACCGGAGAGACCCAGTACTTC. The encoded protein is CASSRTGETQYF.

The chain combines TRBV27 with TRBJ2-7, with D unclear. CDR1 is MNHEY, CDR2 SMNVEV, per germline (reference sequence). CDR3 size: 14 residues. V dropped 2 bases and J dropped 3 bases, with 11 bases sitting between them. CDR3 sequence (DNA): TGTGCCAGCAGTTTAAGAACCCAAAACTACGAGCAGTACTTC. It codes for CASSLRTQNYEQYF.

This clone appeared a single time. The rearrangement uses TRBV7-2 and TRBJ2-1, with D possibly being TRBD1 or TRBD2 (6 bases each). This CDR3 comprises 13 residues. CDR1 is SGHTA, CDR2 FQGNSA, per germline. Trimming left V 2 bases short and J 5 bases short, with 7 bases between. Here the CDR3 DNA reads TGTGCCAGCAGCTTAAGGGGGGACAATGAGCAGTTCTTC. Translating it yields CASSLRGDNEQFF.

DNA for the CDR3: TGTGCCAGCAGCCAAGGCACCCTGAGGGTCGATGAGCAGTTCTTC. It codes for CASSQGTLRVDEQFF. The V call is TRBV14, the J call TRBJ2-1; D perhaps matches TRBD2 (5 bases). Per the germline V gene, CDR1 is SGHDN and CDR2 is FVKESK. V dropped 1 base and J dropped 8 bases, with 15 bases sitting between them. The CDR3 loop spans 15 amino acids.

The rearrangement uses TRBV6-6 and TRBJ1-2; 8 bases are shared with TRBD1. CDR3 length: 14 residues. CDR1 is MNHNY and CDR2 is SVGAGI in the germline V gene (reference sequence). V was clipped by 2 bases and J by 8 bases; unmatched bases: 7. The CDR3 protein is CASSYRQGAYGYTF. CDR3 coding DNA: TGTGCCAGCAGTTACCGTCAGGGGGCGTACGGCTACACCTTC.

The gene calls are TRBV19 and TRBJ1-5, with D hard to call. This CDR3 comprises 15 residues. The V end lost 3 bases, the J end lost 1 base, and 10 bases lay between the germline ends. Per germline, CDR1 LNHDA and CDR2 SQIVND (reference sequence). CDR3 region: CASSIPGQSNQPQHF. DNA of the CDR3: TGTGCCAGTAGTATCCCAGGTCAGAGCAATCAGCCCCAGCATTTT.

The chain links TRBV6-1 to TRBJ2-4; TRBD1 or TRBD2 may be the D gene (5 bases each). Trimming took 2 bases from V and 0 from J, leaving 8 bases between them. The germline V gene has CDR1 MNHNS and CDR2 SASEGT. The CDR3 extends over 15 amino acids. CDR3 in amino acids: CASSETGLAKNIQYF. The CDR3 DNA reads TGTGCCAGCAGTGAAACAGGACTAGCCAAAAACATTCAGTACTTC.

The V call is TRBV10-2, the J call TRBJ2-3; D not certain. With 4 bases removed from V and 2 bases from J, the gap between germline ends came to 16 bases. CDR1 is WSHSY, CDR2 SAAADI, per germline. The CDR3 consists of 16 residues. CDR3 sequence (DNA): TGCGCCAGCAGTGGGGCTCTAGGTGGTCACACAGATACGCAGTATTTT. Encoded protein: CASSGALGGHTDTQYF.

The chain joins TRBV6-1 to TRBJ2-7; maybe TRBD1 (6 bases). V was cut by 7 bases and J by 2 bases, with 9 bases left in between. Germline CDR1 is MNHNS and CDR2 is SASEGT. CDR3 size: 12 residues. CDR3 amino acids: CASTTGPYEQYF. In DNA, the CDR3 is TGTGCCAGCACGACAGGACCCTACGAGCAGTACTTC.

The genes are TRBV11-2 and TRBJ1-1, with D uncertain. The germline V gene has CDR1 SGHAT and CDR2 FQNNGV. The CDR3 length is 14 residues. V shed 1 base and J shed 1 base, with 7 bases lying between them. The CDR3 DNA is TGTGCCAGCAGCTTAGGACGGAGGAACACTGAAGCTTTCTTT. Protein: CASSLGRRNTEAFF.